This is a list of T cell receptor beta chains from one sample in a study of OX40 agonist ivuxolimab in advanced cancers. TCRdb's table, derived via immunoSEQ multiplex PCR, lists solely in-frame clones and lacks some. Here the sample spans 55,000 to 80,000 clones, approximately 91% being singletons. The sample in question was CD4+ or CD8+ T cells sorted from blood, obtained in a trial of the OX40 agonist ivuxolimab. The receptors originated from an adult with an advanced solid tumor such as melanoma, head and neck, liver or kidney cancer. Both conserved end residues are part of each CDR3. Each record gives: V gene, J gene, CDR3 length, clone size, CDR3 protein. Size tells how often a clone was seen (once, few, many) or the class of an expanded clone, and some rows leave it out.

TRBV19	TRBJ1-2	15	.	CASSRTGNANYGYTF
TRBV5-4	TRBJ2-1	16	.	CASSPKGLGSYNEQFF
TRBV4-3	TRBJ2-1	15	.	CASRTLAGAGNEQFF
TRBV11-2	TRBJ2-5	19	.	CASSLDGRDVGYPGETQYF
TRBV7-9	TRBJ2-1	13	.	CASSLRTRDEQFF
TRBV5-4	TRBJ2-1	13	.	CASRPGGGDEQFF
TRBV6-6	TRBJ1-1	13	.	CASSYWGGTEAFF
TRBV19	TRBJ1-1	13	.	CASIRGRGAEAFF
TRBV11-2	TRBJ2-6	18	.	CASSSGQNLLSGANVLTF
TRBV5-1	TRBJ2-7	17	.	CASSLAPTTGATYEQYF
TRBV5-4	TRBJ1-1	14	once	CASSPPIGRGEAFF
TRBV7-6	TRBJ2-3	17	.	CASSSLMGTSGSGTQYF
TRBV6-5	TRBJ2-7	13	.	CASGGARPYEQYF
TRBV20-1	TRBJ1-1	11	.	CSVGDFPEAFF
TRBV25-1	TRBJ2-3	16	.	CASSRGSSGSTDTQYF
TRBV28	TRBJ2-7	16	once	CASSLGSASGVYEQYF
TRBV6-5	TRBJ2-6	15	.	CASRQMFSGANVLTF
TRBV6-1	TRBJ1-5	14	.	CASSESGSNQPQHF
TRBV2	TRBJ2-5	16	.	CASSPVTGTGGWAQYF
TRBV4-3	TRBJ2-5	16	.	CASSLGPLDGQETQYF
TRBV6-5	TRBJ1-1	14	.	CASRTDRGLSEAFF
TRBV7-9	TRBJ1-2	18	few	CASSLVGDRGVWNYGYTF
TRBV28	TRBJ2-1	17	.	CASSPGTSGTSVNEQFF
TRBV15	.	14	.	CATSRDRGSYEQYF
TRBV5-6	TRBJ1-4	14	.	CASSARQGGEKLFF
TRBV6-1	TRBJ1-4	15	.	CASSEGLGKGEKLFF
TRBV28	TRBJ2-5	20	.	CASSFPPPFSGRPIQETQYF
TRBV18	TRBJ1-1	17	once	CASSPTGTGRVVTEAFF
TRBV11-3	TRBJ1-4	18	.	CASSSRTGSKATNEKLFF
TRBV27	TRBJ1-1	13	few	CASSLGRNTEAFF
TRBV18	TRBJ1-1	13	.	CASSQAENTEAFF
TRBV4-1	TRBJ2-7	15	.	CASSHTTGGWYEQYF
TRBV4-1	TRBJ1-1	14	.	CASSPRQPVAVAFF
TRBV5-1	TRBJ2-1	14	.	CASMGDRSYNEQFF
TRBV5-1	TRBJ2-5	15	few	CASSLMGFGQETQYF
TRBV18	TRBJ1-4	16	.	CASSPGAQGLNEKLFF
TRBV10-3	TRBJ2-7	14	few	CAIRGDREVYEQYF
TRBV7-9	TRBJ2-1	15	.	CASSLRGESYNEQFF
TRBV5-1	TRBJ1-3	15	.	CASSTEGSRGNTIYF
TRBV6-1	TRBJ2-4	12	.	CASSEGGNIQYF
TRBV6-5	TRBJ2-1	15	once	CASRMRGNDYNEQFF
TRBV29-1	TRBJ1-1	13	.	CSAHRSMGTEAFF
TRBV9	TRBJ2-5	21	.	CASSVEAWGGFGSGTKETQYF
TRBV21-1	TRBJ2-5	15	.	CASSERKGGQETQYF
TRBV6-5	TRBJ2-2	12	.	CASRRTPGELFF
TRBV29-1	TRBJ2-1	12	.	CSVERLASEQFF
TRBV10-1	TRBJ2-1	14	.	CASSESGSYNEQFF
TRBV20-1	TRBJ2-1	11	.	CSARDSLEQFF
TRBV7-2	TRBJ2-4	13	once	CASSLAPTNIQYF
TRBV6-5	TRBJ2-5	15	.	CASSSRGYRGETQYF
TRBV5-6	TRBJ2-3	16	.	CASTVLKGGKGDTQYF
TRBV7-2	TRBJ2-7	13	.	CASSARTLYEQYF
TRBV30	TRBJ1-2	13	.	CAWSVPWLHGYTF